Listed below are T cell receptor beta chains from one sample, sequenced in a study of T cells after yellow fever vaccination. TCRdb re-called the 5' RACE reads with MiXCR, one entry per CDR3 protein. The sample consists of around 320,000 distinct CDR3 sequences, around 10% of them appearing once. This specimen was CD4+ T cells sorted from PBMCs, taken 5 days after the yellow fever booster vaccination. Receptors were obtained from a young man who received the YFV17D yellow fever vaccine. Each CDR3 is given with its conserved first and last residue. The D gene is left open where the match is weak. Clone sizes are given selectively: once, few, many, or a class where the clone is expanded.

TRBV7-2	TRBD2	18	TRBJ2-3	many	CASSLTSGGADRFFTQYF	TGTGCCAGCAGCTTGACTAGCGGGGGGGCCGACAGGTTTTTTACGCAGTATTTT
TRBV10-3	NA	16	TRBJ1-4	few	CAISESRGAANEKLFF	TGTGCCATCAGTGAGTCCCGAGGCGCCGCAAATGAAAAACTGTTTTTT
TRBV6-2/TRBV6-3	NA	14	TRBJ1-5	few	CASRGGYSNQPQHF	TGTGCCAGCAGGGGGGGATATAGCAATCAGCCCCAGCATTTT
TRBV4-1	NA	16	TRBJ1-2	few	CASSQTIPRNENGYTF	TGCGCCAGCAGCCAAACGATCCCGAGGAACGAGAATGGCTACACCTTC
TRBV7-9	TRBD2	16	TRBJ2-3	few	CASSLAGGTSTDTQYF	TGTGCCAGCAGCTTAGCCGGGGGGACTAGCACAGATACGCAGTATTTT
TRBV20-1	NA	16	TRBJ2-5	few	CSARPPREAIQETQYF	TGCAGTGCTAGGCCCCCCCGTGAAGCGATACAAGAGACCCAGTACTTC
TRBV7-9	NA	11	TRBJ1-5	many	CASGGNQPQHF	TGTGCCAGCGGGGGAAATCAGCCCCAGCATTTT
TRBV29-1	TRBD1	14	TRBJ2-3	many	CSARQGIFTDTQYF	TGCAGCGCCAGACAGGGCATCTTCACAGATACGCAGTATTTT
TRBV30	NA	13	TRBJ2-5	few	CAWGDSHPGTQYF	TGTGCCTGGGGGGACTCCCACCCGGGGACCCAGTACTTC
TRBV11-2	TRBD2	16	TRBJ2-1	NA	CASSQRLADTYNEQFF	TGTGCCAGCAGCCAGAGGCTAGCGGATACCTACAATGAGCAGTTCTTC
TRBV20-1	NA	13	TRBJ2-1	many	CSARDPPQGEQFF	TGCAGTGCTAGAGACCCCCCCCAGGGTGAGCAGTTCTTC
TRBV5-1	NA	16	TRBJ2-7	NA	CASSLASGGIGYEQYF	TGCGCCAGCAGCTTGGCCTCCGGGGGCATAGGCTACGAGCAGTACTTC
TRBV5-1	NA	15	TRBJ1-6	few	CASSLAVQGSSPLHF	TGCGCCAGCAGCTTGGCCGTACAGGGCTCTTCACCCCTCCACTTT
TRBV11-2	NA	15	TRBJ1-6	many	CASSRTGGTKSPLHF	TGTGCCAGCAGTCGTACGGGGGGCACAAAAAGTCCCCTCCACTTT
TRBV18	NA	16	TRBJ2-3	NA	CASSLSPLLRTDTQYF	TGTGCCAGCTCACTCTCCCCCCTTCTGCGCACAGATACGCAGTATTTT